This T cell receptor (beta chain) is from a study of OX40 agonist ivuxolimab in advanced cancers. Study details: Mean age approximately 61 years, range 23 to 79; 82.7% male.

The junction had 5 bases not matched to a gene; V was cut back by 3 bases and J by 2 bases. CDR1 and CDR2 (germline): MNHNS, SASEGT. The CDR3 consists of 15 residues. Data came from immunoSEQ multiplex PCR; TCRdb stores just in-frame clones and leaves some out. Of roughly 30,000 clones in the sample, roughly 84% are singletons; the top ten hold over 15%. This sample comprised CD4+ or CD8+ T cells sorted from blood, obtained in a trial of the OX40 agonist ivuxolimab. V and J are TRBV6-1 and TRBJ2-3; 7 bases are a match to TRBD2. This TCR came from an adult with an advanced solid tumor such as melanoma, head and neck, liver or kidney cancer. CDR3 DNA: TGTGCCAGCAGTGATGGGGACTATAACACAGATACGCAGTATTTT. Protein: CASSDGDYNTDTQYF.